Presented here are 25 T cell receptor beta chains from one specimen sequenced in a study of radiotherapy plus CTLA-4 blockade in lung cancer. Profiling relied on immunoSEQ multiplex PCR, and the TCRdb table lists in-frame clones only, not all of them. The table shows 26,000 or so clones, with about 79% occurring only once. The sample was peripheral blood, taken from a patient treated with radiotherapy plus ipilimumab. The receptors here all came from a human donor with non-small cell lung cancer that progressed on radiotherapy plus ipilimumab.

The V call is TRBV2, the J call TRBJ1-2; no clear D gene. CDR1 SNHLY and CDR2 FYNNEI come from the germline V gene. V gave up 6 bases and J gave up 0 bases, with 14 bases separating them. The CDR3 loop spans 15 amino acids. CDR3 DNA: TGTGCCAGCAGGCCTGAATGGGGATCTAACTATGGCTACACCTTC. Its protein product is CASRPEWGSNYGYTF. Full variable domain (remainder filled in from reference TRBV2 and TRBJ1-2): EPEVTQTPSHQVTQMGQEVILRCVPISNHLYFYWYRQILGQKVEFLVSFYNNEISEKSEIFDDQFSVERPDGSNFTLKIRSTKLEDSAMYFCASRPEWGSNYGYTFGSGTRLTVV.

The chain is built from TRBV27 and TRBJ2-7; 8 bases align to TRBD2. The CDR3 extends over 15 amino acids. Unmatched junction bases numbered 9, after V lost 6 bases and J lost 2 bases. Germline values: CDR1 MNHEY, CDR2 SMNVEV (reference sequence). The CDR3: CASRILSGATYEQYF. The CDR3, as DNA: TGTGCCAGCAGGATCCTTAGCGGGGCGACCTACGAGCAGTACTTC.

This clone has a single count. The chain is built from TRBV7-6 and TRBJ1-3; no clear D gene. The length of the CDR3 is 16 residues. V was shortened by 1 base and J by 3 bases, with 13 bases between the two germline ends. Germline values: CDR1 SGHVS, CDR2 FNYEAQ. The CDR3 reads CASSLVASVGGNTIYF. In DNA, the CDR3 is TGTGCCAGCAGCTTAGTTGCCTCCGTCGGTGGAAACACCATATATTTT.

This chain links TRBV19 with TRBJ1-5; a possible D gene is TRBD1 (5 bases). The CDR3 is made up of 13 amino acids. Germline V gene lookup returns CDR1 LNHDA and CDR2 SQIVND (reference sequence). Deletions cut 0 bases from V and 7 bases from J, with 7 bases between. CDR3 region: CASSIDGAQPQHF. CDR3 bases: TGTGCCAGTAGTATAGACGGGGCCCAGCCCCAGCATTTT. Combining the CDR3 with reference TRBV19 and TRBJ1-5 gives the whole variable domain DGGITQSPKYLFRKEGQNVTLSCEQNLNHDAMYWYRQDPGQGLRLIYYSQIVNDFQKGDIAEGYSVSREKKESFPLTVTSAQKNPTAFYLCASSIDGAQPQHFGDGTRLSIL.

The chain couples TRBV2 to TRBJ2-2; a possible D gene is TRBD2 (5 bases). This CDR3 is built from 12 residues. Germline CDR1 and CDR2: SNHLY and FYNNEI. CDR3 nucleotides: TGTGCAGATCAGGACTTTCGCGGGGAGCTGTTTTTT. Protein product: CADQDFRGELFF.

The chain combines TRBV27 with TRBJ1-5; D possibly corresponds to TRBD1 (6 bases). Germline CDR1 is MNHEY and CDR2 is SMNVEV (reference sequence). Trimming removed 3 bases from V and 1 base from J, with 16 bases in between. This CDR3 is built from 17 residues. The CDR3 region has the DNA TGTGCCAGCAGTTTGTCGGGGGGCTGGGGAAGCAATCAGCCCCAGCATTTT. Amino acid sequence: CASSLSGGWGSNQPQHF.

The rearrangement uses TRBV4-1 and TRBJ2-3; D remains ambiguous. The V gene lost 0 bases and the J gene lost 5 bases, with 9 bases spanning the gap. The CDR3 is 14 amino acids. Germline CDR1 reads MGHRA; CDR2 reads YSYEKL. CDR3: CASSQEGYRDTQYF. The CDR3 DNA follows: TGCGCCAGCAGCCAAGAGGGGTATAGAGATACGCAGTATTTT.

This clone was seen just once. The CDR3 region is CAIRDSSLGETQYF. In DNA, the CDR3 is TGTGCCATCAGGGACAGTTCCCTGGGAGAGACCCAGTACTTC. This chain connects TRBV10-3 to TRBJ2-5, with a weak D call TRBD1 (6 bases). Trimming stripped 6 bases from V and 4 bases from J, with 15 bases between. CDR1 ENHRY and CDR2 SYGVKD come from the germline V gene. The CDR3 has 14 residues.

This chain joins TRBV7-2 and TRBJ2-7; 7 nucleotides agree with TRBD1. Germline CDR1 reads SGHTA; CDR2 reads FQGNSA. There are 15 residues in the CDR3. The V and J ends lost 4 bases and 3 bases, in that order; junction bases with no gene match: 9. The CDR3 DNA reads TGTGCCAGCAGCTCCCGGGACAGAGAACTCTACGAGCAGTACTTC. Amino acid sequence: CASSSRDRELYEQYF.

The chain is built from TRBV6-1 and TRBJ2-1; D is tentatively TRBD1 or TRBD2 (5 bases each). V lost 3 bases and J 8 bases, leaving 23 bases between the germline ends. Germline CDR1 reads MNHNS; CDR2 reads SASEGT. There are 17 residues in the CDR3. The CDR3: CASSEGTVYLTQDEQFF. DNA of the CDR3: TGTGCCAGCAGTGAGGGGACCGTTTACCTAACTCAGGATGAGCAGTTCTTC.

V gene TRBV9 combines with J gene TRBJ1-3; D ambiguous. Germline V gives CDR1 SGDLS, CDR2 YYNGEE. There are 14 residues in the CDR3. Trimming stripped 3 bases from V and 4 bases from J, with 11 bases between. In DNA, the CDR3 is TGTGCCAGCAGCGGTACCGTGGGGGGAAACACCATATATTTT. It translates to CASSGTVGGNTIYF. Drawing the rest from reference TRBV9 and TRBJ1-3, the complete variable domain is DSGVTQTPKHLITATGQRVTLRCSPRSGDLSVYWYQQSLDQGLQFLIQYYNGEERAKGNILERFSAQQFPDLHSELNLSSLELGDSALYFCASSGTVGGNTIYFGEGSWLTVV.

The count of this clone is one. The chain couples TRBV27 to TRBJ2-3; 7 nucleotides line up with TRBD2. In germline, CDR1 is MNHEY, CDR2 SMNVEV (reference sequence). The CDR3 totals 14 residues. The V segment lost 5 bases and the J segment 8 bases; nucleotides outside the gene matches: 10. CDR3 sequence (DNA): TGTGCCAGCAGTCCCGGGACTATAACGGGTACGCAGTATTTT. Protein product: CASSPGTITGTQYF.

The rearrangement uses TRBV5-1 and TRBJ2-3, with D possibly matching TRBD2 (6 bases). The CDR3 contains 15 residues. Germline CDR1 is SGHRS and CDR2 is YFSETQ. Deletions cut 3 bases from V and 5 bases from J, with 16 bases between. CDR3 protein: CASSSLAQTGDTQYF. Written as DNA, the CDR3 is TGCGCCAGCAGCTCCCTAGCGCAGACCGGAGATACGCAGTATTTT.

The chain links TRBV27 to TRBJ2-2, with a possible D match to TRBD2 (6 bases). V lost 3 bases and J lost 4, with 9 bases in between. Germline V CDR1 and CDR2: MNHEY, SMNVEV (reference sequence). This CDR3 comprises 14 residues. The CDR3 DNA follows: TGTGCCAGCAGTTTGAGGGGAGGCACCGGGGAGCTGTTTTTT. The encoded protein is CASSLRGGTGELFF.

The chain joins TRBV19 to TRBJ2-1; no clear D. Trimming took off 7 bases at V and 0 bases at J, with 13 bases between the two ends. The CDR3 loop spans 15 amino acids. CDR1 is LNHDA and CDR2 is SQIVND in the germline V gene (reference sequence). The CDR3 DNA reads TGTGCCAGTAACTCGGATTTGGGCTCCTACAATGAGCAGTTCTTC. Its protein is CASNSDLGSYNEQFF. Drawing the rest from reference TRBV19 and TRBJ2-1, the complete variable domain is DGGITQSPKYLFRKEGQNVTLSCEQNLNHDAMYWYRQDPGQGLRLIYYSQIVNDFQKGDIAEGYSVSREKKESFPLTVTSAQKNPTAFYLCASNSDLGSYNEQFFGPGTRLTVL.

The chain has TRBV7-5 and TRBJ2-1. TRBV7-5 is a recognized pseudogene. This CDR3 has 16 amino acids. CDR3 coding DNA: TGTGTCAGAAGCGTACCGAGAGGAGGGGGCTACAATGAGCAGTTCTTC. Translating it yields CVRSVPRGGGYNEQFF.

Here the CDR3 reads CATRWGSEEQYF. As DNA, the CDR3 is TGTGCCACCCGATGGGGATCGGAAGAGCAGTACTTC. The chain links TRBV7-2 to TRBJ2-7; no reliable D call. The CDR3 has 12 amino acids. V shed 10 bases and J shed 7 bases, with 17 bases lying between them. Germline loops: CDR1 SGHTA, CDR2 FQGNSA.

This clone has a single count. This chain uses TRBV14 with TRBJ2-5, with TRBD2 identical over 8 bases. J gave up 5 bases and V 0 bases, and 5 bases lay outside the gene matches. Germline-derived CDR1 and CDR2 are SGHDN and FVKESK. The CDR3 length is 15 residues. The CDR3 DNA sequence: TGTGCCAGCAGCCAAGATCGACTAGCGTGGGAGACCCAGTACTTC. Its translation: CASSQDRLAWETQYF.

In this sample, this clone turned up a few times. The CDR3 DNA follows: TGCGCCAGCAGTCATAAGGGCCCCGTCGACGAGCAGTACTTC. It translates to CASSHKGPVDEQYF. The chain links TRBV23-1 to TRBJ2-7, with D unresolved. TRBV23-1 is labeled an ORF, and its function is uncertain. This CDR3 contains 14 residues. V was clipped by 3 bases and J by 5 bases, with 14 bases between them.

The chain carries TRBV6-4 and TRBJ2-3; the match to TRBD2 covers 11 bases. The V and J ends lost 5 bases and 4 bases, in that order; junction bases with no gene match: 5. The CDR3 length is 15 residues. Germline-derived CDR1 and CDR2 are MRHNA and SNTAGT. The CDR3 DNA reads TGTGCCAGCAGTATAGCGGGGGGGGCCGCAGATACGCAGTATTTT. Protein product: CASSIAGGAADTQYF.

V gene TRBV27 combines with J gene TRBJ2-1; 13 nucleotides agree with TRBD2. J lost 9 bases, V lost 5 bases, and 7 bases had no gene match. This CDR3 has 15 residues. Germline-derived CDR1 and CDR2 are MNHEY and SMNVEV (reference sequence). CDR3 DNA: TGTGCCAGCAGTCACGGGACTAGCGGGATTGTTGAGCAGTTCTTC. As protein: CASSHGTSGIVEQFF.

This clone was recorded only once. The chain carries TRBV10-3 and TRBJ1-2, with D perhaps matching TRBD1 (5 bases). Germline V gene data show CDR1 as ENHRY and CDR2 as SYGVKD. The CDR3 is 15 amino acids. Trimming removed 2 bases from V and 8 bases from J, with 18 bases in between. The CDR3 nucleotides are TGTGCCATCAGTGAGCGGGACTGGGGGGTTCGGGGCTACACCTTC. It specifies CAISERDWGVRGYTF.

Written as DNA, the CDR3 is TGTGCCAGCAGCCGGGCCCCCCAGAGAGAGACCCAGTACTTC. Protein sequence: CASSRAPQRETQYF. The chain joins TRBV9 to TRBJ2-5; D not resolved. Germline-derived CDR1 and CDR2 are SGDLS and YYNGEE. This CDR3 is built from 14 residues. V lost 4 bases and J 4 bases, leaving 14 bases between the germline ends.

The gene calls are TRBV5-1 and TRBJ2-5; D uncertain. The DNA matches TRBJ2-7 better at its end, which makes the J call doubtful. Germline loops: CDR1 SGHRS, CDR2 YFSETQ. This CDR3 spans 18 amino acids. In DNA, the CDR3 is TGCGCCAGCAGCTTTGTTCCCTACGAGGCTTCGACCTCCTACGAGCAGTACTTC. Its translation is CASSFVPYEASTSYEQYF.

This chain joins TRBV27 and TRBJ1-4, with 9 bases fitting TRBD1. V was clipped by 5 bases and J by 17 bases; unmatched bases: 18. The CDR3 covers 15 residues. CDR1 is MNHEY and CDR2 is SMNVEV in the germline V gene (reference sequence). CDR3 nucleotides: TGTGCCAGCAGTCTCTTACAGGGGGCCCCTTCTCTACTCTTTTTT. As protein: CASSLLQGAPSLLFF.